This TCR beta chain was recorded in a study of shared clonotypes between healthy human individuals. The overall study: CD4 naive cells filled three plates per donor, CD4 memory three, CD8 naive two and CD8 memory one.

The method was immunoSEQ multiplex PCR; TCRdb's version includes in-frame clones alone and lacks a portion of them. The sample lists about 380,000 clones; 90% to 97% were seen once. The CDR3 has 15 amino acids. V lost 4 bases to trimming and J lost 3 bases, with 13 bases between them. The germline V gene has CDR1 MNHNS and CDR2 SASEGT. Input material: memory CD8+ T cells sorted from blood. The subset was: CD45RO+ cells pooled with CCR7-negative TemRA cells. The chain links TRBV6-1 to TRBJ2-1; D ambiguous. The clonotype comes from a man aged 30-40 years in good health. CDR3 region: CASSGTGRNYNEQFF. CDR3 DNA: TGTGCCAGCAGTGGGACCGGACGCAACTACAATGAGCAGTTCTTC.